The 13 T cell receptor beta chains presented below share a single source sample, sequenced in a study of vaccination and CD4 T cells after COVID-19. At the Johns Hopkins FTIC core, DNA taken from cultured CD4+ T cells was sequenced by way of the Oncomine TCR Beta short-read assay. Via MiXCR, TCRdb re-called the PCR reads, giving one row per CDR3 protein. The table lists 15,000 to 20,000 distinct CDR3 sequences, about 40% of them singletons. Their target antigens are unknown. Described time point: late sampling 161 to 241 days after vaccination in a few convalescent patients. Treatment specified: approximately nine-day PBMC culture with coronavirus spike peptide pools or control peptides (ViraFEST assay). This sample comprised CD4+ T cells from blood, cultured in vitro, obtained about 7 months after SARS-CoV-2 vaccination. The origin of the receptors is a human donor who had recovered from COVID-19.

The chain carries TRBV7-3 and TRBJ1-2; no definite D call. V lost 4 bases and J 7 bases, leaving 16 bases between the germline ends. Germline V gene data show CDR1 as SGHTA and CDR2 as FQGTGA. This CDR3 spans 14 amino acids. CDR3 loop: CASSSYSGGGGYTF. DNA for the CDR3: TGTGCCAGCAGCTCCTACTCAGGCGGAGGTGGCTACACCTTC.

This clonotype was picked up a small number of times. V is TRBV7-3 and J is TRBJ1-6; D unclear. V shed 3 bases and J shed 6 bases, with 9 bases lying between them. The CDR3 has 14 residues. Germline assignment: CDR1 SGHTA and CDR2 FQGTGA. The CDR3 loop is CASSLRGGNSPLHF. The DNA of the CDR3 is TGTGCCAGCAGCTTGCGGGGAGGTAATTCACCCCTCCACTTT.

This clonotype appeared once. The rearrangement links TRBV6-5 to TRBJ2-1; TRBD1 aligns across 8 bases. The trim removed 2 bases at V and 8 bases at J, leaving 14 bases unmatched. Germline V gives CDR1 MNHEY, CDR2 SVGAGI. The CDR3 is 17 amino acids. CDR3 sequence reads: CASSYGQGARSGDEQFF. DNA for the CDR3: TGTGCCAGCAGTTACGGGCAGGGGGCGCGATCGGGCGATGAGCAGTTCTTC.

A remark on this clonotype: One junction end disagrees with the germline gene, perhaps due to a read error. The chain links TRBV20-1 to TRBJ1-1; tentative D call: TRBD1 (5 bases). Germline V gives CDR1 DFQATT, CDR2 SNEGSKA (reference sequence). CDR3 length equals 15 residues. This chain's CDR3 is CSARFLGRAYTEALF. Written as DNA, the CDR3 is TGCAGTGCTAGATTTTTGGGCAGGGCTTACACTGAAGCTCTCTTT.

The V call is TRBV20-1, the J call TRBJ2-3; possibly TRBD2 for D (5 bases). Germline assignment: CDR1 DFQATT and CDR2 SNEGSKA (reference sequence). V shed 2 bases and J shed 5 bases, with 14 bases lying between them. This CDR3 has 14 amino acids. The CDR3 spells CSARNPSRGDTQYF. The DNA of the CDR3 is TGCAGTGCTAGAAACCCGAGTCGGGGAGATACGCAGTATTTT.

This clonotype turned up a few times. The chain carries TRBV7-3 and TRBJ1-1, with D possibly matching TRBD1 (5 bases). Deletions cut 8 bases from V and 1 base from J, with 11 bases between. Germline V gives CDR1 SGHTA, CDR2 FQGTGA. This CDR3 comprises 13 residues. The CDR3: CASGRGSNTEAFF. DNA of the CDR3: TGTGCCAGCGGGAGGGGTTCGAACACTGAAGCTTTCTTT.

The rearrangement joins TRBV7-9 to TRBJ1-1, with TRBD1 as a possible D gene (6 bases). The V and J ends lost 2 bases and 6 bases respectively, with 16 bases between them. The CDR3 extends over 15 amino acids. CDR1 and CDR2 from the germline V gene are SEHNR and FQNEAQ (reference sequence). The CDR3, as DNA: TGTGCCAGCAGCTTAACGGGCGACAGGCGCCCTGAAGCTTTCTTT. Protein product: CASSLTGDRRPEAFF. The full variable domain, completed using reference TRBV7-9 and TRBJ1-1, is DTGVSQNPRHKITKRGQNVTFRCDPISEHNRLYWYRQTLGQGPEFLTYFQNEAQLEKSRLLSDRFSAERPKGSFSTLEIQRTEQGDSAMYLCASSLTGDRRPEAFFGQGTRLTVV.

This chain uses TRBV20-1 with TRBJ1-1; 7 bases align to TRBD1. The V gene's germline CDR1 is DFQATT and CDR2 SNEGSKA (reference sequence). This CDR3 is built from 12 residues. The V gene end was trimmed by 1 base and the J gene end by 9 bases; junction bases not matched to a gene: 5. The DNA for the CDR3 is TGCAGTGCTAGAGGAGGACAGGCCCAAGCTTTCTTT. This gives the protein CSARGGQAQAFF.

The rearrangement links TRBV10-3 to TRBJ2-7, with 9 bases that match TRBD1. The V segment lost 10 bases and the J segment 3 bases; nucleotides outside the gene matches: 13. Germline V gives CDR1 ENHRY, CDR2 SYGVKD. This CDR3 is 15 amino acids long. CDR3: CASSETGTGIYEQYF. CDR3 coding DNA: TGTGCCAGCAGCGAGACCGGGACAGGGATCTACGAGCAGTACTTC.

J is TRBJ1-2 and V is TRBV6-5, with D perhaps TRBD1 (5 bases). Between the trimmed V and J ends, which lost 4 bases and 8 bases, there was a span of 14 bases. Looked up from germline, CDR1 is MNHEY and CDR2 is SVGAGI. The CDR3 is 13 amino acids. For the CDR3, the DNA is TGTGCCAGCAGTTTCACCGGGACGGCGGGCTACACCTTC. As protein: CASSFTGTAGYTF.

The rearrangement links TRBV20-1 to TRBJ2-7; 7 positions agree with TRBD2. CDR3 length equals 14 residues. Germline V gene data show CDR1 as DFQATT and CDR2 as SNEGSKA (reference sequence). The junction had 5 bases not matched to a gene; V was cut back by 2 bases and J by 1 base. CDR3 in DNA: TGCAGTGCTAGATTACTAGCGAATTCCTACGAGCAGTACTTC. Translation gives CSARLLANSYEQYF.

The V gene is TRBV7-2, the J gene TRBJ1-6; D remains ambiguous. There are 14 residues in the CDR3. V was cut by 4 bases and J by 1 base, with 5 bases left in between. Germline V CDR1 and CDR2: SGHTA, FQGNSA. Here the CDR3 DNA reads TGTGCCAGCAGCTCCTTGTCCTATAATTCACCCCTCCACTTT. It yields the protein CASSSLSYNSPLHF.

This clonotype was picked up a small number of times. J is TRBJ2-7 and V is TRBV6-5; TRBD1 matches 8 bases. CDR3 length: 14 amino acids. J gave up 3 bases and V 2 bases, and 3 bases lay outside the gene matches. CDR1 is MNHEY and CDR2 is SVGAGI in the germline V gene. CDR3 nucleotide sequence: TGTGCCAGCAGTTACGACAGGGGACTCTACGAGCAGTACTTC. Residues: CASSYDRGLYEQYF.